This T cell receptor (beta chain) is drawn from a study of beta chain features in type 1 diabetes. Study-wide points: Shorter TCRB CDR3s, moderately but significantly so, marked every one of the four CD4+ subsets in Type 1 diabetes patients.

This CDR3 comprises 15 residues. The germline V gene has CDR1 GTSNPN and CDR2 SVGIG (reference sequence). With 0 bases removed from V and 7 bases from J, the gap between germline ends came to 13 bases. The entirety of the isolated RNA underwent reverse transcription, so expressed TCRB transcripts were sequenced. For naive, central memory and regulatory T cell samples, reads averaged roughly 3.5 million. The repertoire was sequenced with immunoSEQ multiplex PCR; TCRdb's copy has only in-frame clones and lacks some. The table records about 280,000 clones, 15% of them present only once. On average, the one heparinised blood draw given by each donor was about 100 mL. With regard to this clone: Its antigen is undetermined.

This clonotype originated in a man between 18 and 35 years old with type 1 diabetes. Sequencing was done on a sample of naive CD4+ T cells from blood. The chain uses TRBV30 and TRBJ1-6, with D unresolved. The chain's CDR3 is CAWSVRERYNSPLHF. The CDR3 nucleotides are TGTGCCTGGAGTGTGCGAGAACGGTACAATTCACCCCTCCACTTT.